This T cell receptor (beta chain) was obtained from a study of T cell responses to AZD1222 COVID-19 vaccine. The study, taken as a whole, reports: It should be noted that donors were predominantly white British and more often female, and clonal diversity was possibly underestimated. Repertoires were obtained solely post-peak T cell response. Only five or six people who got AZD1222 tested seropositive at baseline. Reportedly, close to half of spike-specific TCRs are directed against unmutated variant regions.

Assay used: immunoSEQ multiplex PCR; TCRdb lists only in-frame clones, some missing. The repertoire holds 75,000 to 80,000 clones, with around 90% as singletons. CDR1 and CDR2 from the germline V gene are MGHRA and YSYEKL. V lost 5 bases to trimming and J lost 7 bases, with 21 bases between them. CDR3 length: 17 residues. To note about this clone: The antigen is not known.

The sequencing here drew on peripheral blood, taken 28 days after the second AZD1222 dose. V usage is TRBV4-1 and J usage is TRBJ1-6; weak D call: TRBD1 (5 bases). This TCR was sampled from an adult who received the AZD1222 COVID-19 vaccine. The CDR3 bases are TGCGCCAGCAGCGTAACGTCACTGAGGGGAGGCAATTCACCCCTCCACTTT. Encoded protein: CASSVTSLRGGNSPLHF.